Reported below is one T cell receptor (beta chain). This clonotype was picked up a small number of times. Its antigen is still unknown. Nothing much larger sits one base from this clone, and base qualities are not available. These data originate in a study of T cells in Graves' hyperthyroidism and ophthalmopathy (dated 2019 in TCRdb). A note on the overall study: Peripheral blood was collected at initial diagnosis, before any treatment. To identify TCR V-J signatures that set the groups apart, the researchers used a discovery cohort of about a hundred patients, made up of approximately 43 with Graves' ophthalmopathy and some 56 with stable Graves' hyperthyroidism. Prospective prediction of ophthalmopathy was tested in an independent validation cohort consisting of some 20 hyperthyroidism patients and around 17 patients who later progressed to ophthalmopathy. The approximately 97 discovery patients were randomly divided into training and test sets at a 7:3 ratio. In six Graves' hyperthyroidism patients, the study also compared T-cell repertoires from thyroid tissue with T-cell repertoires from blood. Once sampling was done, hyperthyroidism patients were given methimazole at a starting dose of 30 mg daily, whereas ophthalmopathy patients were given high-dose intravenous methylprednisolone. The paper describes TCR Vbeta CDR3 sequencing of more than 120 peripheral blood samples, made up of roughly 45 ophthalmopathy patients, 70 to 75 hyperthyroidism patients and 17 progressor patients. Paper-wide results and their limitations: Most expanded thyroid clonotypes (frequency above 0.001) were also detected in blood, a finding suggesting that blood repertoires may reflect thyroid immune responses. Ophthalmopathy was separated from stable hyperthyroidism by a 13 V-J signature model, with approximately 90% sensitivity and about 81% specificity obtained in cross-validation and 80%/75% obtained in testing. Sample size was not statistically predetermined, and blinding of investigators to group allocation was not performed. In validation, the model predicted progression to ophthalmopathy with approximately 70% sensitivity and about 73% specificity, a median of about six months before onset.

Stable Graves' hyperthyroidism was defined as the absence of progression to ophthalmopathy over 18 months of follow-up. Hyperthyroidism patients were newly diagnosed, had a disease duration of under 2 months, and were aged 18 to 65 years. Any patient with an uncontrolled infection, another autoimmune disease, pregnancy or lactation was excluded. Diagnoses were established on the basis of clinical symptoms, serum thyroxine and TRAb, thyroid ultrasound, and orbital computed tomography. Ficoll-Paque density gradient centrifugation was used to isolate PBMCs from 9.5 to 10 ml of fresh peripheral blood. Trizol reagent was used to extract total RNA, and RNA quality was then checked on an Agilent 2100 Bioanalyzer. The TCR beta CDR3 regions were amplified from RNA transcripts. A first-round RT-PCR of the TCR CDR3 used the HTBI primer set with the Qiagen OneStep RT-PCR kit. Libraries were constructed in a second round of multiplex PCR, after which size selection and purification were carried out. Libraries were sequenced paired-end with 100 bp reads on an Illumina HiSeq2000. The source study handled its data this way. SOAPnuke was used to process the raw data, throwing out any read that contained adapters or uncalled bases, had a mean Phred below 15, or lacked an exact constant-primer or identifier match. High-quality paired reads were merged with COPE v1.2.5, and unique nucleotide sequences were defined as clonotypes. Clonotypes were aligned to IMGT TRBV, TRBD and TRBJ reference segments using MiTCR v1.1. The analysis was restricted to V-J combinations with a frequency above 0.0001, which together covered just over 98% of the repertoires. A TCS score was defined as the ratio between F50 (clonal expansion) and ExV (chaos), using BLOSUM62-based TCRdist between CDR3 peptides within each V-J. Welch's t-statistics and random forest reduced several hundred V-J features to about 12, which were used in a naive Bayes classifier (R e1071). In TCRdb, the public reads were trimmed at Q25 with fastp and aligned with MiXCR, with productive beta chains retained. Merged by CDR3 protein, the rows form single entries marked with the most common genes and DNA. The V and J calls and clone size come from TCRdb's table, not from the authors' own analysis. This sample gives fewer than 900,000 distinct CDR3 sequences in total; about 17% of them show up just once. Of the sample, around 7.7% is held by the ten largest clones.

Source material: blood. The sequence was obtained from a man aged 18 to 29 with Graves' hyperthyroidism.

Here is the DNA: TGCGCCAGCAGCCAGGACCCTCCCGGGACTAAGCGATACGAGCAGTACTTC. This gives the protein CASSQDPPGTKRYEQYF. Here the chain combines TRBV4-3 and TRBJ2-7, with TRBD2 matching 7 junction bases. V has 3 bases trimmed and J has 4 bases trimmed; junction bases matching no gene number 15. The CDR3 measures 17 amino acids from cysteine to phenylalanine. The read is trimmed to its CDR3 DNA, 51 bases read in frame from base 1. CDR1 LGHNA and CDR2 YSLEER were looked up in the germline V gene.